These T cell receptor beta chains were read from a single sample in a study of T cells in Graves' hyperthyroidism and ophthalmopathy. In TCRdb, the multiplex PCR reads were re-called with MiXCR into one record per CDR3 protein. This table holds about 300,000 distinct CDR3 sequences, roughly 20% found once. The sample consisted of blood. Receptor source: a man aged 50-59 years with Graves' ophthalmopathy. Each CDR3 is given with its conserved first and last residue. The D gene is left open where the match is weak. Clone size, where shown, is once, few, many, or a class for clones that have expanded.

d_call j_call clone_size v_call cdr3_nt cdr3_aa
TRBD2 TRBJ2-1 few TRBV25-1 TGTGCCAGCAGTCCGAAGGGGACTAGGACCTACAATGAGCAGTTCTTC CASSPKGTRTYNEQFF
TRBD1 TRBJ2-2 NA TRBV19 TGTGCCAGCGGAACAGGGGGCGCGGCCGGGGAGCTGTTTTTT CASGTGGAAGELFF
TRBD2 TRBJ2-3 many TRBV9 TGTGCCAGCAGCCTTCCGGGACTAGCGGGAGGAGCAGATACGCAGTATTTT CASSLPGLAGGADTQYF
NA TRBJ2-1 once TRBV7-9 TGTGCCAGCAGCCAACCCGGGGGAGCCTGGAATGAGCAGTTCTTC CASSQPGGAWNEQFF
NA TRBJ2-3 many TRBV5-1 TGCGCCAGCAGCTTGGCCGGGGGGCCCAGCACAGATACGCAGTATTTT CASSLAGGPSTDTQYF
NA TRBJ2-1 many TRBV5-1 TGCGCCAGCAGCTTGTCCCCAGCCGGGACACCACCCAATGAGCAGTTCTTC CASSLSPAGTPPNEQFF
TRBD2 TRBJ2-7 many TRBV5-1 TGCGCCAGCAGCCTCGGACACGGGACTAGCGGCTACGAGCAGTACTTC CASSLGHGTSGYEQYF
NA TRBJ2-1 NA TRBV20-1 TGCAGTGCTAGACCGACTAGTGGCCCCTACAATGAGCAGTTCTTC CSARPTSGPYNEQFF
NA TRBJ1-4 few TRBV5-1 TGCGCCAGCAGCCAGGGACAAACTCAAAAGGAAAAACTGTTTTTT CASSQGQTQKEKLFF
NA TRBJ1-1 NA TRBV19 TGTGCCAGTAGGTATACGAACACTGAAGCTTTCTTT CASRYTNTEAFF